This is a list of T cell receptor beta chains from one sample in a study of blood T cell repertoires in COVID-19. Produced via immunoSEQ multiplex PCR; TCRdb's table is partial and in-frame only. The repertoire has around 250,000 clones, roughly 86% of them found once; the top ten carry under 2%. The specimen sequenced was peripheral blood. The receptors derive from a woman aged 55-75 years who had recovered from COVID-19. CDR3s include the opening cysteine and the closing phenylalanine or tryptophan. The D gene is left open where the match is weak. Some rows have no size entry. The others give once, few or many, or a class for an expanded clone.

j_call: TRBJ2-7
v_call: TRBV2
d_call: -
clone_size: few
cdr3_nt: TGTGCCAGCAGTGAAGCGCTTCTGCGGGGACAGTTGTACTTC
cdr3_aa: CASSEALLRGQLYF

j_call: TRBJ2-2
v_call: TRBV6-4
d_call: -
clone_size: -
cdr3_nt: TGTGCCAGCAGTGCGAGGGATGGGACCGGGGAGCTGTTTTTT
cdr3_aa: CASSARDGTGELFF

j_call: TRBJ2-6
v_call: TRBV18
d_call: -
clone_size: -
cdr3_nt: TGTGCCAGCTCACCAAGTAAGCCGGCTGGGGCCAACGTCCTGACTTTC
cdr3_aa: CASSPSKPAGANVLTF

j_call: TRBJ1-5
v_call: TRBV28
d_call: TRBD1
clone_size: -
cdr3_nt: TGTGCCAGCACAGCCTTAGAACCGGGACAGGGGCTCAATCAGCCCCAGCATTTT
cdr3_aa: CASTALEPGQGLNQPQHF

j_call: TRBJ1-1
v_call: TRBV2
d_call: -
clone_size: -
cdr3_nt: TGTGCCGCGCTTCGGGGGATGAACACTGAAGCTTTCTTT
cdr3_aa: CAALRGMNTEAFF

j_call: TRBJ1-1
v_call: TRBV25-1
d_call: -
clone_size: -
cdr3_nt: TGTGCCAGCAGTCCACACAGGGATAACACTGAAGCTTTCTTT
cdr3_aa: CASSPHRDNTEAFF

j_call: TRBJ1-1
v_call: TRBV19
d_call: -
clone_size: -
cdr3_nt: TGTGCCAGTAGTAACCCAGGTCACCCCCGTGGAAACACTGAAGCTTTCTTT
cdr3_aa: CASSNPGHPRGNTEAFF

j_call: TRBJ2-5
v_call: TRBV7-9
d_call: TRBD1
clone_size: -
cdr3_nt: TGTGCCAGCAGCGGCCGGACAGGGGTGGAAGAGACCCAGTACTTC
cdr3_aa: CASSGRTGVEETQYF

j_call: TRBJ1-2
v_call: TRBV19
d_call: TRBD1
clone_size: -
cdr3_nt: TGTGCCAGTTGCCGGGACAGGGTGTCCTATGGCTACACCTTC
cdr3_aa: CASCRDRVSYGYTF

j_call: TRBJ1-5
v_call: TRBV6-5
d_call: TRBD1
clone_size: -
cdr3_nt: TGTGCCAGCAGCAGGACAGGGAACTCCAATCAGCCCCAGCATTTT
cdr3_aa: CASSRTGNSNQPQHF

j_call: TRBJ2-3
v_call: TRBV19
d_call: -
clone_size: -
cdr3_nt: TGTGCTAGTAGGGGGGACTACAGGACAGATACGCAGTATTTT
cdr3_aa: CASRGDYRTDTQYF

j_call: TRBJ1-2
v_call: TRBV5-1
d_call: -
clone_size: -
cdr3_nt: TGCGCCAGCAGTCCTACTACGGGTAACTATGGCTACACCTTC
cdr3_aa: CASSPTTGNYGYTF

j_call: TRBJ1-3
v_call: TRBV3-1/TRBV3-2
d_call: TRBD1
clone_size: -
cdr3_nt: TGTGCCAGCAGCCAAGAGGACAGGGAAGGCACCATATATTTT
cdr3_aa: CASSQEDREGTIYF

j_call: TRBJ2-1
v_call: TRBV7-2
d_call: TRBD2
clone_size: -
cdr3_nt: TGTGCCAGCAGCCCGGACTCCCCGGGAGGTCAGCAGTTCTTC
cdr3_aa: CASSPDSPGGQQFF

j_call: TRBJ2-7
v_call: TRBV7-2
d_call: -
clone_size: -
cdr3_nt: TGTGCCAGCAGCAGGGAGCTAGTTTTCGAGCAGTACTTC
cdr3_aa: CASSRELVFEQYF

j_call: TRBJ2-5
v_call: TRBV9
d_call: -
clone_size: -
cdr3_nt: TGTGCCAGCAGCGTAGCATTAAGGACCTCGGGGGAGACCCAGTACTTC
cdr3_aa: CASSVALRTSGETQYF

j_call: TRBJ1-5
v_call: TRBV7-2
d_call: TRBD1
clone_size: -
cdr3_nt: TGTGCCAGCAGCCCGGGACAGGGACGGCAGCCCCAGCATTTT
cdr3_aa: CASSPGQGRQPQHF

j_call: TRBJ1-5
v_call: TRBV28
d_call: -
clone_size: -
cdr3_nt: TGTGCCAGCAGTTCCGGACAGATAAATCAGCCCCAGCATTTT
cdr3_aa: CASSSGQINQPQHF

j_call: TRBJ2-2
v_call: TRBV2
d_call: -
clone_size: -
cdr3_nt: TGTGCCAGCAGTGGCGCGGGTTTTGACACCGGGGAGCTGTTTTTT
cdr3_aa: CASSGAGFDTGELFF

j_call: TRBJ1-6
v_call: TRBV5-1
d_call: -
clone_size: few
cdr3_nt: TGCGCCAGCAGCTTGGATCCAGGGCGGAATTCACCCCTCCACTTT
cdr3_aa: CASSLDPGRNSPLHF

j_call: TRBJ1-5
v_call: TRBV7-9
d_call: -
clone_size: few
cdr3_nt: TGTGCCAGCAGCTTAGTTGGCGGTGATCAGCCCCAGCATTTT
cdr3_aa: CASSLVGGDQPQHF

j_call: TRBJ2-4
v_call: TRBV15
d_call: -
clone_size: -
cdr3_nt: TGTGCCACCAGCAGAGACTCTGGAGACTTGAGGAACATTCAGTACTTC
cdr3_aa: CATSRDSGDLRNIQYF

j_call: TRBJ1-2
v_call: TRBV14
d_call: -
clone_size: -
cdr3_nt: TGTGCCAGCAGCCCCATAGACAGCTTCTATGGCTACACCTTC
cdr3_aa: CASSPIDSFYGYTF

j_call: TRBJ1-3
v_call: TRBV11-2
d_call: TRBD1
clone_size: -
cdr3_nt: TGTGCCAGCAGCTTAGCAGGGGGCGCCAACACCATATATTTT
cdr3_aa: CASSLAGGANTIYF

j_call: TRBJ2-5
v_call: TRBV25-1
d_call: TRBD2
clone_size: -
cdr3_nt: TGTGCCAGCAGTGAAGGTGGACTAGCGAAGACCCAGTACTTC
cdr3_aa: CASSEGGLAKTQYF

j_call: TRBJ1-2
v_call: TRBV11-2
d_call: TRBD1
clone_size: once
cdr3_nt: TGTGCCAGCAGCCCGCAGGGGGCACGGCCCTCTTTCATATATGGCTACACCTTC
cdr3_aa: CASSPQGARPSFIYGYTF

j_call: TRBJ2-7
v_call: TRBV19
d_call: -
clone_size: -
cdr3_nt: TGTGCCAGTAGTGCCGGACGGACAGCCTACGAGCAGTACTTC
cdr3_aa: CASSAGRTAYEQYF

j_call: TRBJ2-5
v_call: TRBV24-1
d_call: TRBD1
clone_size: -
cdr3_nt: TGTGCCACCAGTGACCCAGGGGGCGCGGGGGAGACCCAGTACTTC
cdr3_aa: CATSDPGGAGETQYF